This TCR beta chain was sequenced in a study of blood T cell repertoires in COVID-19. Across the whole study: Samples of COVID-19 (acute and convalescent) were obtained from the United States, Italy and Spain. T cells, B-cell-depleted T cells, or PBMCs supplied cDNA or gDNA.

The germline V gene has CDR1 MNHNY and CDR2 SVGAGI (reference sequence). Trimming pared 1 base from V and 0 bases from J, leaving 5 bases between. The CDR3 sequence is 14 residues long. In the original analysis: Estimation of nucleated cell counts relied on the amplification of reference gene primers. The protocol was immunoSEQ multiplex PCR, while the TCRdb copy is restricted to in-frame clones and leaves out a portion. Clone size and V and J calls were adopted from that table, with D and trimming inferred from the DNA. Of hundreds of thousands of clones listed, about 85% are singletons. Sample: peripheral blood. V and J are TRBV6-6 and TRBJ2-3; no reliable D call. The TCR sequence derives from a man aged 40-49 years with acute or convalescent COVID-19. The CDR3 reads CASSYYGSTDTQYF. Written as DNA, the CDR3 is TGTGCCAGCAGTTACTACGGTAGCACAGATACGCAGTATTTT.